A single TCR beta chain is shown here with its context. As yet, its antigen is unknown. There are 15 residues in the CDR3. Germline CDR1 is SGHAT and CDR2 is FQNNGV. V shed 5 bases and J 6 bases; nucleotides not matched to a gene: 10. This sample is part of a study of T-cell memory formation after mild COVID-19. Study at large: Clusters of TCRs were largely donor specific. General observations from the study: SARS-CoV-2 specificity was not confirmed for second-wave clones peaking on day 37. Balance between CD4 and CD8 was seen in clones contracting day 15 to 85, and a CD4+ lean was seen in later expanders.

MiXCR, run by TCRdb on the 5' RACE reads, gives a single entry per CDR3 protein. The sample includes over 350,000 distinct CDR3 sequences, around a sixth of them seen just once. The receptor's source is a man younger than 30 who had mild COVID-19 (a few samples of this study predate the infection). Cell type and time point are not known. The sequenced material came from PBMCs or a T cell subset sorted from them (not recorded which). The V gene is TRBV11-2, the J gene TRBJ2-1; 7 positions match TRBD1. CDR3 in DNA: TGTGCCAGCAGCGTTACCGGGACAGTCCTCAATGAGCAGTTCTTC. Translating gives CASSVTGTVLNEQFF.